This T cell receptor beta chain was sequenced during a study of shared T cell receptors in the human thymus. Profiled with immunoSEQ multiplex PCR; TCRdb holds only in-frame clones, not every one. This table has some 660,000 clones, over 75% appearing once. The CDR3 is made up of 15 amino acids. Trimming at V came to 5 bases and at J to 1 base, leaving 8 bases not matched to a gene. The germline gives CDR1 SGHNT, CDR2 YYREEE (reference sequence). These data were also reused for a study on human thymus T cells. That source notes: Corrective surgery for congenital heart defects was being performed on the healthy Finnish infants who were the donors. Corrective heart surgery yielded the resections from which the thymus tissue came. There were highly overlapping thymic repertoires among unrelated individuals, as related research reported.

The sequencing sample was made of thymocytes. The sequence was obtained from a boy less than two years old with a congenital heart defect. The J gene is TRBJ1-1, the V gene TRBV5-4, with TRBD1 identical over 7 bases. The CDR3 region has the DNA TGTGCCAGCAGAGAGGACAGGTCAACGAACACTGAAGCTTTCTTT. It is translated as CASREDRSTNTEAFF.